This T cell receptor beta chain was profiled in a study of shared clonotypes between healthy human individuals (dated by TCRdb to the early 2020s). Notes on the research overall: The cohort comprised two women and three men aged 18 to 49 years. Different laboratories and diverse techniques were used to prepare libraries and sequence TCR repertoires, to increase sequencing depth and limit assay-specific biases. Leukapheresis yielded between about 0.9 and 9 billion PBMCs per donor. To estimate repertoire size and how much clonotype sharing occurs between individuals, the study deeply sequenced the blood TCR repertoires of five healthy adults. Per donor, three plates each were used for CD4 naive and CD4 memory, two for CD8 naive, and one for CD8 memory.

Ends trimmed: V by 6 bases, J by 1 base; bases unmatched to a gene: 8. There are 16 amino acids in the CDR3, from cysteine to phenylalanine inclusive. Here the CDR3 DNA is all that survives: 48 bases in frame from base 1. The germline V gene gives CDR1 as MDHEN and CDR2 as SYDVKM. Donors were healthy HIV-negative adults with no recently reported acute infections or vaccinations. Every donor was a Caucasian adult residing in Nashville, Tennessee, USA. CD4+ T cells were enriched by magnetic negative selection, after which naive cells were positively selected on CD45RA and the negative fraction was taken as the memory subset. Blood was collected by leukapheresis, and PBMCs were isolated by Ficoll-Histopaque density gradient centrifugation and then cryopreserved in liquid nitrogen vapor phase. Analytical flow cytometry was used to check the purity and quantity of each magnetically sorted T cell population. Genomic DNA was isolated from each sorted fraction and quantified by UV absorbance on a Nanodrop 2000c.

As for this clone: Its antigen is unknown. The sample holds no much larger clone one base away, and base qualities are not on file.

Summary of the overall study and its limitations: Pairwise subsampling led to the expectation that sequencing depth would affect the degree of clonotype sharing among donors. Even with the large sequencing depth, rarefaction of the sorted-subset datasets indicated that sequencing was incomplete. Sampling was restricted to blood, and TCR repertoires in tissue are likely to differ from TCR repertoires in blood. Naive subsets generally had larger estimated clonotype richness than memory subsets. Because the study included only a small number of donors, the genetic and exposure-history diversity represented was limited. Compared with non-shared clonotypes, the clonotypes found in all four sorted-subset donors had higher generation probabilities. Across a few donors, about 5.2% of naive CD4, approximately 3.6% of naive CD8, 2% to 2.5% of memory CD4, and under 0.45% of memory CD8 clonotypes were shared.

Using the deep immunoSEQ assay, multiplex PCR amplified TCR CDR3 regions from genomic DNA. Extracted genomic DNA from each cell subset was distributed evenly across all wells of several immunoSEQ 96-well plates, and each plate was treated as a replicate. For sorted subsets, each replicate PCR was loaded with 200 ng genomic DNA, equivalent to approximately 27,000 T cell genomes. Purified libraries were measured with a Qubit 3.0 fluorometer, size-checked on a Bioanalyzer 2100, and measured again with the KAPA Library Quantification kit. Every immunoSEQ 96-well plate was sequenced on a dedicated single-read 150-cycle Illumina NextSeq 550 flow cell. The authors' analysis ran thus. Because only junctional sequences without quality scores were contained in the immunoSEQ output, filtering matching that applied to full-length reads could not be performed. To assign V/J genes and CDR3, sequences were annotated against IMGT germline references using PyIR, a Python wrapper for IgBLAST v1.9. Reads were filtered out if the reads had weak V/J assignments (E-value above 1e-6), no CDR3, stop codons, out-of-frame junctions, or ambiguous translated residues. V3J clonotypes were defined by identical inferred V gene, J gene, and CDR3 amino acid sequence. Percentage overlap between repertoires was calculated by dividing the number of shared unique clonotypes by the size of the smaller repertoire. Richness of each repertoire was evaluated using RTK rarefaction, the Chao1 estimator, and Recon v2.1 estimates of unobserved clonotypes. Generation probabilities for all TCRbeta clonotypes obtained by the gDNA method from a handful of donors were computed using OLGA. The source is immuneACCESS, and TCRdb retained only in-frame sequences with V and J called. Part of the clones is not carried over; for the studies checked, unresolved V genes explain less than half of this, and the remainder is unexplained. D and trimming come from the DNA, and the V and J calls and clone size come from that table. Present in this sample are over 2 million clones, 85% to 95% of which were seen just once. The top ten clonotypes cover approximately 0.39% of the sample.

Input material: naive CD4+ T cells from PBMCs. This specimen's cell subset or site label, interpreted: CD45RA+ positively selected. The chain uses TRBV28 and TRBJ1-2; a stretch of 10 junction bases matches TRBD1. This clonotype originated in a man between 18 and 29 years old in good health. Some clones in this sample may be carry-over from other donors' samples. The DNA sequence reads TGTGCCAGCAGGTTTAGGGGACAGGGGATTAACTATGGCTACACCTTC. Its protein is CASRFRGQGINYGYTF.